This TCR beta chain was obtained from a study of cytomegalovirus exposure and HLA in healthy donors. Study as a whole: The roughly 130 validation repertoires used the same platform as the approximately 670 first-cohort repertoires (as reported by a later analysis).

Notes on this clone: Its target is unknown.

Whole-study findings and limits: For most TCR sequences rarity was the rule, although some public TCRs occurred in many donors. Researchers catalogued around 150 TCR beta chains as cytomegalovirus-associated. That first-cohort TCR clusters tended to co-occur in the 120 or so validation repertoires was found in a later analysis.

Clones were sequenced by immunoSEQ multiplex PCR, and TCRdb holds only the in-frame ones, with some missing. Seen here are approximately 180,000 clones, 86% observed once, and the top ten hold more than 1.4%. Trimming pared 2 bases from V and 4 bases from J, leaving 11 bases between. Germline V gene sequence: CDR1 SGHVS, CDR2 FQNEAQ. CDR3 length: 14 residues. Sequencing was performed on PBMCs. This clonotype was sampled from a woman aged 18-30 years in good health and CMV-seronegative. This chain joins TRBV7-8 and TRBJ1-1, with D possibly being TRBD1 (6 bases). The CDR3 DNA follows: TGTGCCAGCAGCTTACAGGGGTTAGGCACTGAAGCTTTCTTT. It specifies CASSLQGLGTEAFF.